The rows below give T cell receptor beta chains drawn from one sample of a study of cytomegalovirus exposure and HLA in healthy donors. Sequencing was performed with immunoSEQ multiplex PCR; in TCRdb, only in-frame clones are kept and a portion is missing. The sample lists 130,000 or so clones, around four fifths occurring once. The specimen was PBMCs. These TCRs come from a woman in her thirties or forties in good health and CMV-seronegative. CDR3s include the opening cysteine and the closing phenylalanine or tryptophan. A D gene is named only where the DNA matches it firmly. For some rows the clone size is stated as once, few or many, or as a class when expanded; others skip it.

d_gene: TRBD1; j_gene: TRBJ1-4; abundance: NA; v_gene: TRBV4-3; CDR3nt: TGCGCCAGCAGCCAAGATATGGGACAGGGAAAGATGTTTTTT; CDR3aa: CASSQDMGQGKMFF
d_gene: TRBD2; j_gene: TRBJ2-3; abundance: NA; v_gene: TRBV9; CDR3nt: TGTGCCAGCAGCCCGAGTCCCCGTGGCGGGAGGGGGGATACGCAGTATTTT; CDR3aa: CASSPSPRGGRGDTQYF
d_gene: TRBD1; j_gene: TRBJ2-7; abundance: NA; v_gene: TRBV28; CDR3nt: TGTGCCAGCAGTTACAGGGGTACCACCTACGAGCAGCACTTC; CDR3aa: CASSYRGTTYEQHF
d_gene: NA; j_gene: TRBJ2-5; abundance: NA; v_gene: TRBV4-3; CDR3nt: TGCGCCAGCAGCCAAAGTGTTGGCGGGGTCCGCGTGGCCCAGTACTTC; CDR3aa: CASSQSVGGVRVAQYF
d_gene: TRBD1; j_gene: TRBJ2-7; abundance: NA; v_gene: TRBV28; CDR3nt: TGTGCCAGCAGTCCCGGTGGACAGGGGGCCAGCGAGCAGTACTTC; CDR3aa: CASSPGGQGASEQYF
d_gene: NA; j_gene: TRBJ2-6; abundance: few; v_gene: TRBV10-3; CDR3nt: TGTGCCATCAGCGAAAATACCGGACACTCTGGGGCCAACGTCCTGACTTTC; CDR3aa: CAISENTGHSGANVLTF
d_gene: NA; j_gene: TRBJ2-1; abundance: NA; v_gene: TRBV7-9; CDR3nt: TGTGCCAGCAGCCTCTTAAGCACCTCGTCCTACAATGAGCAGTTCTTC; CDR3aa: CASSLLSTSSYNEQFF
d_gene: NA; j_gene: TRBJ2-7; abundance: NA; v_gene: TRBV7-8; CDR3nt: TGTGCCAGCAGCTTTTTTGGGGGGAAAAGCTCCTACGAGCAGTACTTC; CDR3aa: CASSFFGGKSSYEQYF
d_gene: NA; j_gene: TRBJ2-7; abundance: NA; v_gene: TRBV14; CDR3nt: TGTGCCAGCAGCCAATTTACCGGGTTCTCCTACGAGCAGTACTTC; CDR3aa: CASSQFTGFSYEQYF
d_gene: TRBD1; j_gene: TRBJ2-1; abundance: NA; v_gene: TRBV28; CDR3nt: TGTGCCAGCAGTTTTAAGGGGGCAGGTGAGCAGTTCTTC; CDR3aa: CASSFKGAGEQFF
d_gene: NA; j_gene: TRBJ2-3; abundance: NA; v_gene: TRBV10-3; CDR3nt: TGTGCCATCAGTGCAGCTGGGGCGGATAGCACAGATACGCAGTATTTT; CDR3aa: CAISAAGADSTDTQYF
d_gene: TRBD1; j_gene: TRBJ1-2; abundance: NA; v_gene: TRBV5-1; CDR3nt: TGCGCCAGCAGCCCCCAGTCAGGGGGCTATGGCTACACCTTC; CDR3aa: CASSPQSGGYGYTF
d_gene: NA; j_gene: TRBJ2-5; abundance: NA; v_gene: TRBV27; CDR3nt: TGTGCCAGCAGGGACCTCGGAGGCATAGCCACCCAGTACTTC; CDR3aa: CASRDLGGIATQYF
d_gene: TRBD2; j_gene: TRBJ2-7; abundance: NA; v_gene: TRBV11-3; CDR3nt: TGTGCCAGCAGCTTATCAGCTAGCGGGGGTGAGCAGTACTTC; CDR3aa: CASSLSASGGEQYF
d_gene: TRBD1; j_gene: TRBJ2-1; abundance: once; v_gene: TRBV5-4; CDR3nt: TGTGCCAGCGGATTACCCCATACAGGGGGCGAGAGCAAGTTCTTC; CDR3aa: CASGLPHTGGESKFF
d_gene: TRBD1; j_gene: TRBJ1-4; abundance: NA; v_gene: TRBV7-9; CDR3nt: TGTGCCAGCAGCTTAGTTCCAGGGGGCGGTGAAAAACTGTTTTTT; CDR3aa: CASSLVPGGGEKLFF
d_gene: NA; j_gene: TRBJ2-5; abundance: NA; v_gene: TRBV5-1; CDR3nt: TGCGCCAGCAGCTTCGGGGAGGCCACGGAGACCCAGTACTTC; CDR3aa: CASSFGEATETQYF
d_gene: NA; j_gene: TRBJ1-1; abundance: NA; v_gene: TRBV5-6; CDR3nt: TGTGCCAGCACCGGGGTCGCCTATCGGGTAGCCACTGAAGCTTTCTTT; CDR3aa: CASTGVAYRVATEAFF
d_gene: TRBD2; j_gene: TRBJ2-1; abundance: NA; v_gene: TRBV7-9; CDR3nt: TGTGCCAGCAGCTTGCGAGGTAGCGGGAGGGATTTGGGGAGCAATGAGCAGTTCTTC; CDR3aa: CASSLRGSGRDLGSNEQFF
d_gene: NA; j_gene: TRBJ1-2; abundance: NA; v_gene: TRBV19; CDR3nt: TGTGCCAGTAGTTCCACGATGCAGGGTTCCCTCTATGGCTACACCTTC; CDR3aa: CASSSTMQGSLYGYTF
d_gene: TRBD1; j_gene: TRBJ2-5; abundance: NA; v_gene: TRBV20-1; CDR3nt: TGCAGTGCTACAGGGGGCGAGACCCAGTACTTC; CDR3aa: CSATGGETQYF
d_gene: TRBD1; j_gene: TRBJ2-2; abundance: NA; v_gene: TRBV5-1; CDR3nt: TGCGCCAGCAGCTTGGTCCCAGGGGGCCCATCGGGGTACGGGGAGCTGTTTTTT; CDR3aa: CASSLVPGGPSGYGELFF
d_gene: NA; j_gene: TRBJ1-5; abundance: few; v_gene: TRBV19; CDR3nt: TGTGCCAGTAGTTTTTACAGAGATAGCAATCAGCCCCAGCATTTT; CDR3aa: CASSFYRDSNQPQHF
d_gene: NA; j_gene: TRBJ1-5; abundance: NA; v_gene: TRBV4-3; CDR3nt: TGCGCCAGCAGTCAAGATAGGGGGCAGCCCCAGCATTTT; CDR3aa: CASSQDRGQPQHF
d_gene: NA; j_gene: TRBJ1-2; abundance: NA; v_gene: TRBV5-4; CDR3nt: TGTGCCAGCAGCTTGGGGACAGATCAATATGGCTACACCTTC; CDR3aa: CASSLGTDQYGYTF
d_gene: TRBD1; j_gene: TRBJ1-1; abundance: NA; v_gene: TRBV6-1; CDR3nt: TGTGCCAGCAGTCTACTCAGGGGGATCACTGAAGCTTTCTTT; CDR3aa: CASSLLRGITEAFF
d_gene: NA; j_gene: TRBJ2-3; abundance: NA; v_gene: TRBV15; CDR3nt: TGTGCCACCAGCAGAATGACAGGCACAGATACGCAGTATTTT; CDR3aa: CATSRMTGTDTQYF
d_gene: TRBD2; j_gene: TRBJ2-3; abundance: NA; v_gene: TRBV4-2; CDR3nt: TGTGCCAGCAGCCAAGTACTAGCGGGAGGTACGCAGTATTTT; CDR3aa: CASSQVLAGGTQYF